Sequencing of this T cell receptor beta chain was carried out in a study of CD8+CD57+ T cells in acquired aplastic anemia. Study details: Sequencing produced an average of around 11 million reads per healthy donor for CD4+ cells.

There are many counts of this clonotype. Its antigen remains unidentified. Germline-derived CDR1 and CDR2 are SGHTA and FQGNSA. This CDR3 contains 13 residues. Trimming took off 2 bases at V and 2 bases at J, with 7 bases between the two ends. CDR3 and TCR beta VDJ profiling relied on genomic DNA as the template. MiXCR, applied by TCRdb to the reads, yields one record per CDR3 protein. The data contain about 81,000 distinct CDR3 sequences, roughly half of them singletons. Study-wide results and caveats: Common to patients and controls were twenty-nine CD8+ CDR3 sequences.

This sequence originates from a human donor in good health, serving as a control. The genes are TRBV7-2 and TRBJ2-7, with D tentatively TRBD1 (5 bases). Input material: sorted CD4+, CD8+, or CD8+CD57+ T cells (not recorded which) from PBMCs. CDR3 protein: CASSLQGTYEQYF. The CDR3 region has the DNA TGTGCCAGCAGCTTACAGGGTACCTACGAGCAGTACTTC. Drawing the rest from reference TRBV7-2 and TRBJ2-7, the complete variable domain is GAGVSQSPSNKVTEKGKDVELRCDPISGHTALYWYRQSLGQGLEFLIYFQGNSAPDKSGLPSDRFSAERTGGSVSTLTIQRTQQEDSAVYLCASSLQGTYEQYFGPGTRLTVT.